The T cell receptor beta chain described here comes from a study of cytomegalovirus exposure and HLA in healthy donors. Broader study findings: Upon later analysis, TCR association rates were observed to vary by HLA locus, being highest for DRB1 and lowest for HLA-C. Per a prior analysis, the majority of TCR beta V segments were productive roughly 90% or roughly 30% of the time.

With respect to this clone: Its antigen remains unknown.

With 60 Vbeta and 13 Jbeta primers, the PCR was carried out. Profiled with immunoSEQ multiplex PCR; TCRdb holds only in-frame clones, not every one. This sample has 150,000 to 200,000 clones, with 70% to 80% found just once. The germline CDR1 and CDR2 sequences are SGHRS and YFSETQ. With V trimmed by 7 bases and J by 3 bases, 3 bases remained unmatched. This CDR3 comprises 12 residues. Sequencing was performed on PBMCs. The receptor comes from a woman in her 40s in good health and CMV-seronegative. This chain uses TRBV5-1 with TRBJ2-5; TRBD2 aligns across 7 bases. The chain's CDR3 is CASGGGEETQYF. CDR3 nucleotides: TGCGCCAGCGGGGGAGGGGAAGAGACCCAGTACTTC.